A single sample gave rise to the 19 T cell receptor beta chains below, sequenced in a study of CD4 T cells in relation to SARS-CoV-2 and coronaviruses. The data were produced by immunoSEQ multiplex PCR, yet TCRdb's version contains in-frame clones alone and is incomplete. The sample gives 15,000 to 20,000 clones, about 84% of which show up once; about 16% is in the top ten. The unexposed donors gave CD4+ T cells in about 2011-2018, prior to COVID-19. CD4+ T cells were isolated from the cells after more than 8 days of culture. Their recognized antigens are unknown. Material: CD4+ T cells from PBMCs, cultured in vitro. Every receptor here comes from a human donor in good health.

V usage is TRBV28 and J usage is TRBJ1-6; D might be TRBD1 (6 bases). CDR1 and CDR2 from the germline V gene are MDHEN and SYDVKM. This CDR3 is 17 amino acids long. V lost 2 bases, J lost 1 base, and 12 bases lay in between. CDR3 in amino acids: CASSLSTGWSYNSPLHF. The CDR3 DNA reads as TGTGCCAGCAGTTTAAGCACAGGGTGGTCCTATAATTCACCCCTCCACTTT.

The CDR3, as DNA: TGTGCCAGCAGCTTAGCGGGACTCAGCTCTGGGGCCAACGTCCTGACTTTC. It is translated as CASSLAGLSSGANVLTF. V and J are TRBV11-2 and TRBJ2-6, with D possibly TRBD2 on 6 matching bases. Trimming took off 1 base at V and 0 bases at J, with 10 bases between the two ends. Germline V gene lookup returns CDR1 SGHAT and CDR2 FQNNGV. The CDR3 covers 17 residues.

V gene TRBV19 combines with J gene TRBJ2-3; D gene uncertain. The germline V and J ends were trimmed by 7 bases and 2 bases, with 16 bases remaining between them. The V gene's germline CDR1 is LNHDA and CDR2 SQIVND (reference sequence). The CDR3 consists of 15 residues. CDR3 sequence (DNA): TGTGCCAGTATGGGTTCAGTCTTCTTCACAGATACGCAGTATTTT. Translating it yields CASMGSVFFTDTQYF. Variable domain in full (rest from reference TRBV19 and TRBJ2-3): DGGITQSPKYLFRKEGQNVTLSCEQNLNHDAMYWYRQDPGQGLRLIYYSQIVNDFQKGDIAEGYSVSREKKESFPLTVTSAQKNPTAFYLCASMGSVFFTDTQYFGPGTRLTVL.

The V gene is TRBV2, the J gene TRBJ2-1; D is uncertain. The V gene lost 7 bases and the J gene lost 4 bases, with 14 bases spanning the gap. Germline V lookup: CDR1 SNHLY, CDR2 FYNNEI. CDR3 length equals 14 residues. CDR3 region: CASIPEYVYNEQFF. The CDR3 DNA follows: TGTGCCAGCATCCCCGAGTATGTATACAATGAGCAGTTCTTC.

The gene calls are TRBV4-1 and TRBJ1-2, with D maybe TRBD1 (6 bases). Between the trimmed V and J ends, which lost 1 base and 5 bases, there was a span of 14 bases. CDR1 and CDR2 (germline): MGHRA, YSYEKL. The length of the CDR3 is 15 residues. The CDR3, as DNA: TGCGCCAGCAGCCAAGTGAACTGGGGGCAGTATGGCTACACCTTC. Amino acids: CASSQVNWGQYGYTF.

The chain is built from TRBV30 and TRBJ2-7, with 10 nucleotides matching TRBD2. Germline lookup yields CDR1 GTSNPN and CDR2 SVGIG (reference sequence). This CDR3 region has 15 residues. The J segment lost 0 bases and the V segment lost 4 bases, leaving 6 bases of the junction unmatched. In nucleotides, the CDR3 is TGTGCCTGGACCCTGGGACTAGCGAACTCCTACGAGCAGTACTTC. It is translated as CAWTLGLANSYEQYF.

V is TRBV11-2 and J is TRBJ2-7; D is ambiguous. This CDR3 has 14 residues. The V end lost 4 bases, the J end lost 3 bases, and 13 bases lay between the germline ends. CDR1 is SGHAT and CDR2 is FQNNGV in the germline V gene. CDR3 in amino acids: CASSSQAAVYEQYF. For the CDR3, the DNA is TGTGCCAGCAGCTCTCAGGCGGCAGTCTACGAGCAGTACTTC.

This clone has a handful of counts. The J gene is TRBJ1-3, the V gene TRBV30, with D hard to call. The V end lost 3 bases, the J end lost 4 bases, and 4 bases lay between the germline ends. CDR1 GTSNPN and CDR2 SVGIG come from the germline V gene (reference sequence). The CDR3 consists of 11 residues. The CDR3 region is CAWRTGNTIYF. In DNA form, the CDR3 reads TGTGCCTGGAGGACAGGAAACACCATATATTTT.

This clone is labeled medium-sized. V gene TRBV15 combines with J gene TRBJ2-1; unclear D gene. This CDR3 is built from 13 residues. Germline V gives CDR1 LNHNV, CDR2 YYDKDF (reference sequence). Trimming shortened V by 0 bases and J by 13 bases, and 13 bases separated the two germline ends. CDR3 amino acids: CATSRDGAWEQFF. The CDR3 coding sequence is TGTGCCACCAGCAGAGATGGCGCTTGGGAACAGTTCTTC.

V gene TRBV10-1 combines with J gene TRBJ2-1; TRBD2 matches at 13 bases. The CDR3 sequence is 16 residues long. Trimming took 1 base from V and 8 from J; bases not matched to a gene: 5. Germline V gene data show CDR1 as WNHNN and CDR2 as SYGVQD (reference sequence). CDR3 in DNA: TGCGCCAGCAGTGAGTGGACTAGCGGGAGAGGAGATGAGCAGTTCTTC. Its protein is CASSEWTSGRGDEQFF.

This clone has just a few counts. The chain is built from TRBV5-1 and TRBJ1-5; D not certain. The germline CDR1 and CDR2 sequences are SGHRS and YFSETQ. V was clipped by 2 bases and J by 5 bases, with 11 bases between them. The CDR3 loop spans 14 amino acids. CDR3 protein: CASSLSGRDQPQHF. Written as DNA, the CDR3 is TGCGCCAGCAGCTTATCGGGGAGGGATCAGCCCCAGCATTTT.

V and J are TRBV19 and TRBJ1-1, with a tentative D call TRBD1 (5 bases). The V end lost 4 bases, the J end lost 11 bases, and 17 bases lay between the germline ends. CDR1 is LNHDA and CDR2 is SQIVND in the germline V gene (reference sequence). The CDR3 sequence is 13 residues long. DNA of the CDR3: TGTGCCAGTAGTACCCAAACGGGGGTACTGGCTTTCTTT. Its translation: CASSTQTGVLAFF.

The chain has TRBV19 and TRBJ1-1; possible D gene TRBD1, 5 bases. Trimming pared 5 bases from V and 7 bases from J, leaving 11 bases between. Germline CDR1 LNHDA, CDR2 SQIVND (reference sequence). This CDR3 has 12 residues. CDR3 in amino acids: CASSSGRDEAFF. CDR3 DNA: TGTGCCAGTAGTTCAGGGAGGGATGAAGCTTTCTTT.

The chain links TRBV7-3 to TRBJ2-2; D may be TRBD1 (5 bases). Germline CDR1 is SGHTA and CDR2 is FQGTGA. This CDR3 has 12 residues. The germline V and J ends were trimmed by 5 bases and 4 bases, with 5 bases remaining between them. In DNA, the CDR3 is TGTGCCAGCAGCCAGGGCACCGGGGAGCTGTTTTTT. This codes for CASSQGTGELFF.

V is TRBV11-2 and J is TRBJ1-1, with D perhaps TRBD1 (5 bases). V lost 4 bases and J lost 0, with 21 bases in between. This CDR3 contains 18 residues. The germline V gene encodes CDR1 SGHAT and CDR2 FQNNGV. DNA for the CDR3: TGTGCCAGCAGCTCAACGGTTAGGGCCCTAGGGGTGAACACTGAAGCTTTCTTT. Protein product: CASSSTVRALGVNTEAFF.

V gene TRBV9 combines with J gene TRBJ2-7; no clear D gene. Germline CDR1 reads SGDLS; CDR2 reads YYNGEE. Trimming shortened V by 0 bases and J by 5 bases, and 12 bases separated the two germline ends. The CDR3 runs to 14 residues. The CDR3 protein is CASSVGPSLNEQYF. In DNA form, the CDR3 reads TGTGCCAGCAGCGTAGGGCCTTCTTTGAACGAGCAGTACTTC.

V gene TRBV6-2 or TRBV6-3 combines with J gene TRBJ2-3; 9 bases are a match to TRBD2. The CDR3 has 15 amino acids. Per the germline V gene, CDR1 is MNHEY and CDR2 is SVGEGT. After removal of 2 bases from V and 2 bases from J, the junction contained 2 bases not matched to a gene. The CDR3 DNA follows: TGTGCCAGCAGTTACCTAGCGGGAAACACAGATACGCAGTATTTT. It is translated as CASSYLAGNTDTQYF.

This chain connects TRBV9 to TRBJ2-1; TRBD2 matches 16 bases. This CDR3 is 18 amino acids long. CDR1 SGDLS and CDR2 YYNGEE come from the germline V gene. Trimming cost V 4 bases and J 0 bases; bases outside gene matches: 4. CDR3 DNA: TGTGCCAGCAGCCTGGGACTAGCGGGAGGGCCCTCCTACAATGAGCAGTTCTTC. Protein sequence: CASSLGLAGGPSYNEQFF.

The genes are TRBV5-5 and TRBJ2-2; D may be TRBD2 (6 bases). Per germline, CDR1 SGHKS and CDR2 YYEKEE (reference sequence). The CDR3 is made up of 15 amino acids. V was shortened by 1 base and J by 6 bases, with 13 bases between the two germline ends. The CDR3 region is CASSLSGRGSGELFF. CDR3 in DNA: TGTGCCAGCAGCTTGTCCGGGAGAGGTTCCGGGGAGCTGTTTTTT.